This TCR beta chain stems from a study of identical twins. TCRdb re-called the 5' RACE reads through MiXCR, storing one row per CDR3 protein. The profile shows about 470,000 distinct CDR3 sequences, approximately 24% of them singletons. V lost 0 bases and J lost 5; bases outside the gene matches: 6. CDR1 and CDR2 (germline): SGDLS, YYNGEE. The length of the CDR3 is 15 residues. This sample was shared with a second study, whose subject was T cells expressing NK-cell markers. From that study: TCR beta repertoires came from sorted CD3+CD56+NKG2C+, CD3+CD56+NKG2C- and CD3+CD56-NKG2C+ T cells.

The chain recombines TRBV9 with TRBJ2-7; 9 bases line up with TRBD2. Sequencing used CD4+ T cells sorted from blood. The receptor comes from a woman younger than 35 in good health. CDR3 coding DNA: TGTGCCAGCAGCGTAGTCGGGACTAGCTCTGACGAGCAGTACTTC. Its protein is CASSVVGTSSDEQYF. The variable domain in full, completed from reference TRBV9 and TRBJ2-7, reads DSGVTQTPKHLITATGQRVTLRCSPRSGDLSVYWYQQSLDQGLQFLIQYYNGEERAKGNILERFSAQQFPDLHSELNLSSLELGDSALYFCASSVVGTSSDEQYFGPGTRLTVT.